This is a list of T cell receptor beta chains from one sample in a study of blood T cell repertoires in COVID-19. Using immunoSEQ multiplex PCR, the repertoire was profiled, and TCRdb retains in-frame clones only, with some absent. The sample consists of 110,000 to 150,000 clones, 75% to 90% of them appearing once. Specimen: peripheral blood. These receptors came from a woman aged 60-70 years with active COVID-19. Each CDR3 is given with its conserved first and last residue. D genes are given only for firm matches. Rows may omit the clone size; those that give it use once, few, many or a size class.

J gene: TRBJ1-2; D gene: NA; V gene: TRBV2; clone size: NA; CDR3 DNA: TGTGCCAGCAGTGCCCGCTTGCGGGGCATCTATGGCTACACCTTC; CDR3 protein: CASSARLRGIYGYTF
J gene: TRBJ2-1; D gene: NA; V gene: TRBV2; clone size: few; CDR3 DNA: TGTGCCAACGGACTATCGTTAGGCAATGAGCAGTTCTTC; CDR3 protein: CANGLSLGNEQFF
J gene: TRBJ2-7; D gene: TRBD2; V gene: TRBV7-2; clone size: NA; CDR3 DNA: TGTGCCAGCAGCTTAAGCCCGACTAGCGGGAGGGCCGAAAGTCAAGAGCAGTACTTC; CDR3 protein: CASSLSPTSGRAESQEQYF
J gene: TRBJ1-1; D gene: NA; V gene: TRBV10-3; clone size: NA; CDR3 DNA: TGTGCCATCAGTGAGTCTACAGGGCAGAGGAACACTGAAGCTTTCTTT; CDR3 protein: CAISESTGQRNTEAFF
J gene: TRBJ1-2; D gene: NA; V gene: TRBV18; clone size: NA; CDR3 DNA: TGTGCCAGCTCACCAGCTAGACAGCAGGGCTATGGCTACACCTTC; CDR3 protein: CASSPARQQGYGYTF
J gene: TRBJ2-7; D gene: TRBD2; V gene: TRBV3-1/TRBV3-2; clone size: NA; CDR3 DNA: TGTGCCAGCAGCCCCCAGGCAGGGAGGGCCTCCTACGAGCAGTACTTC; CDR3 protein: CASSPQAGRASYEQYF
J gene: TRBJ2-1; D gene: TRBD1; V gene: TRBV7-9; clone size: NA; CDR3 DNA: TGTGCCAGCAGCGATGACAGGGGCTACAATGAGCAGTTCTTC; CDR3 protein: CASSDDRGYNEQFF
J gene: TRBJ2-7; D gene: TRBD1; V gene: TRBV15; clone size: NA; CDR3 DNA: TGTGCCACCAGCAGGGACAGGGGCTACGAGCAGTACTTC; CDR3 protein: CATSRDRGYEQYF
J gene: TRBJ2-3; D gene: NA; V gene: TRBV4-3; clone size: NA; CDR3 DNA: TGCGCCAGCAGCCAAGATGGTGGGAGAGGGCCAGATACGCAGTATTTT; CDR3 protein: CASSQDGGRGPDTQYF
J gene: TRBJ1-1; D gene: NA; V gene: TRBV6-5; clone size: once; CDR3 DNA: TGTGCCAGCAGTTACTCGATGGTCGGGCAGGACCTAGCGCTCTTT; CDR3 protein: CASSYSMVGQDLALF
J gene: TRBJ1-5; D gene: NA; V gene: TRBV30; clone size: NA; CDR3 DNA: TGTGCCTGGAGTCCTACCGGCAGGGGTAACAATCAGCCCCAGCATTTT; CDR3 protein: CAWSPTGRGNNQPQHF
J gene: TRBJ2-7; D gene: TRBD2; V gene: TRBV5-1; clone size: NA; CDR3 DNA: TGCGCCAGCAGCTTGGTGGCTAGCGGGAGCTACGAGCAGTACTTC; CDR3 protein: CASSLVASGSYEQYF
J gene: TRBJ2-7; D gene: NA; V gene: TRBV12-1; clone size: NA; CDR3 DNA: TGTGCCAGCAGCCCATGCAGGTGGACTTACCCCTACGAGCAGTACTTC; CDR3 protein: CASSPCRWTYPYEQYF
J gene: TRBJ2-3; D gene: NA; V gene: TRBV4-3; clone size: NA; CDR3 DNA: TGCGCCAGCAGCCAAGAGGCCAGCACAGATACGCAGTATTTT; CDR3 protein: CASSQEASTDTQYF
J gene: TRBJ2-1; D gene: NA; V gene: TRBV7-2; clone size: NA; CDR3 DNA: TGTGCCAGCAGCCTCACTAGCAATGAGCAGTTCTTC; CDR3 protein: CASSLTSNEQFF
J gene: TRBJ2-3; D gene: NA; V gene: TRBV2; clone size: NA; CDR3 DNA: TGTGCCAGCAGTGAAGCCCCGGCTTTTAGCGAGAGCACAGATACGCAGTATTTT; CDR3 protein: CASSEAPAFSESTDTQYF
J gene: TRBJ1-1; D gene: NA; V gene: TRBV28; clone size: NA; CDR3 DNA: TGTGCCAGCAGTTTATGGTACAGGGTGGAAGCTTTCTTT; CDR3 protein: CASSLWYRVEAFF
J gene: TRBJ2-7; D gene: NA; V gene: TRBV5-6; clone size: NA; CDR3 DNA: TGTGCCAGCAGCTTGGGGGGTCCGGGGAGCTCCTACGAGCAGTACTTC; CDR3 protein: CASSLGGPGSSYEQYF
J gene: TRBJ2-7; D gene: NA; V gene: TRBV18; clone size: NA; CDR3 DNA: TGTGCCAGCTCACCATCCGGGTCCTTGGTCTACGAGCAGTACTTC; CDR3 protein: CASSPSGSLVYEQYF
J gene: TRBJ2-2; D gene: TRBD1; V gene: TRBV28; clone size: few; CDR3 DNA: TGTGCCACCCGGACAGGGGTTGACACCGGGGAGCTGTTTTTT; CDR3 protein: CATRTGVDTGELFF
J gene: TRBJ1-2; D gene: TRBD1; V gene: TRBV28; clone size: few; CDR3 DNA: TGTGCCAGCAGTTTTCCCGGGACAGTTAACCCTGGCTACACCTTC; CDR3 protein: CASSFPGTVNPGYTF
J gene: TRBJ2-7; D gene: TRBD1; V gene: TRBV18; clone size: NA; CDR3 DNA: TGTGCCAGCTCACTCGGGACCAGGGGGAGATACGAGCAGTACTTC; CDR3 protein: CASSLGTRGRYEQYF
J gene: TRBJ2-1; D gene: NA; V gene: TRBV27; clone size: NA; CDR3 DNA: TGTGCCAGCAGTTTATCGGGCTGGCTCATTAGAAACAATGAGCAGTTCTTC; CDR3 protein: CASSLSGWLIRNNEQFF
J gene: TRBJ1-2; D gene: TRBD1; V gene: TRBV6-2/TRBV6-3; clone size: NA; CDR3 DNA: TGTGCCAGCAGTCTCATCTTCGGACAGGGTGGCGGCTACACCTTC; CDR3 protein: CASSLIFGQGGGYTF
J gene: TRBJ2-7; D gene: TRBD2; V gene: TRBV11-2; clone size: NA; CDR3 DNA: TGTGCCAGCAGCCCGGAGCGGGGGGCCTACGAGCAGTACTTC; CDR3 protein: CASSPERGAYEQYF
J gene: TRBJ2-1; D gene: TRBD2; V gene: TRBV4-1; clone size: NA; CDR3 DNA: TGCGCCAGCAGCCCAAAACTAGCGAATGAGCAGTTCTTC; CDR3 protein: CASSPKLANEQFF
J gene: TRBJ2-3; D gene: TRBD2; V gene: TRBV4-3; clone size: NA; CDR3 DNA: TGCGCCAGCAGCCGGGATCTCGGGACTAGCGCAACACGAAGAAGCACAGATACGCAGTATTTT; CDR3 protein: CASSRDLGTSATRRSTDTQYF
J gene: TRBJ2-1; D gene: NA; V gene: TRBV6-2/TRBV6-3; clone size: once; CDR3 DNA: TGTGCCAGCAGCCCCGGGCAGGGCGTTAGGCGGAGCAATGAGCAGTTCTTC; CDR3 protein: CASSPGQGVRRSNEQFF
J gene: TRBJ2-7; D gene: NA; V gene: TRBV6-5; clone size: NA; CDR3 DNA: TGTGCCAGCAGTTCCCCTGGCAGCTACGAGCAGTACTTC; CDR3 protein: CASSSPGSYEQYF
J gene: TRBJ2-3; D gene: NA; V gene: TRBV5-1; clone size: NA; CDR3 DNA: TGCGCCAGCAGGGGGCTGACAGATACGCAGTATTTT; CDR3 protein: CASRGLTDTQYF
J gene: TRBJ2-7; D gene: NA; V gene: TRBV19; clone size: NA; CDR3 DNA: TGTGCCAGTAGTATGGCCAGTGCCCCATCCTACGAGCAGTACTTC; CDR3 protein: CASSMASAPSYEQYF
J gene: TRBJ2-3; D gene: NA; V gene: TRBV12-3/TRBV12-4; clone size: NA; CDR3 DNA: TGTGCCAGCAGTTTTGGCTCGCCAGATACGCAGTATTTT; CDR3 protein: CASSFGSPDTQYF
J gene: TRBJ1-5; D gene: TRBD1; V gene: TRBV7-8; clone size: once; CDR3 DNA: TGTGCCAGCAGCCCCGGGACAGGGGGAGTCAATCAGCCCCAGCATTTT; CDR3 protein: CASSPGTGGVNQPQHF
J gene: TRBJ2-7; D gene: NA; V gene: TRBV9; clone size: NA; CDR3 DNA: TGTGCCAGCAGCGAGGGGACACGAAACTCCTACGAGCAGTACTTC; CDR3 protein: CASSEGTRNSYEQYF
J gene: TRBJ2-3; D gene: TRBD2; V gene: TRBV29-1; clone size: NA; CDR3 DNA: TGCAGCGTTGGAAGGGCGGGAGGACCGGGTACGCAGTATTTT; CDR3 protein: CSVGRAGGPGTQYF
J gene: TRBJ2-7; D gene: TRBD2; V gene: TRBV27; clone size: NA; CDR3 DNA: TGTGCCAGCCGGACTAGCGGGAGTCACGAGCAGTACTTC; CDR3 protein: CASRTSGSHEQYF
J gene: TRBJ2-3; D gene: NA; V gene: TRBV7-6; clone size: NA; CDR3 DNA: TGTGCCAGCAGCTTATCGGGTGTGCACGCTACGCAGTATTTT; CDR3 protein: CASSLSGVHATQYF
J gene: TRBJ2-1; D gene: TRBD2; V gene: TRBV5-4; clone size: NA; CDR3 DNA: TGTGCCAGCAGCTTGTTAGCGGGAGTTCACAATGAGCAGTTCTTC; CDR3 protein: CASSLLAGVHNEQFF
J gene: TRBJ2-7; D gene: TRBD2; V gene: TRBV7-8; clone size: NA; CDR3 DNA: TGTGCCAGCAGGAAACTAGCGGGAGACTACGAGCAGTACTTC; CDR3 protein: CASRKLAGDYEQYF
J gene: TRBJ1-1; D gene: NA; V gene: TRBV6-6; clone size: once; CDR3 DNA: TGTGCCAGCAGTCTGGAGCGAAGGCCTGAAGCTTTCTTT; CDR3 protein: CASSLERRPEAFF
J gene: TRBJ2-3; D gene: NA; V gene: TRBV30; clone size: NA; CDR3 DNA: TGTGCCTGGGGCGTTCAGGATACGCAGTATTTT; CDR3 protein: CAWGVQDTQYF
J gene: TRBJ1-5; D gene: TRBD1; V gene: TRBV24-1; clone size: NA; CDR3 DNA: TGTGCCACCAGTGACTCTACAGGGGCGTTCAATCAGCCCCAGCATTTT; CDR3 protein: CATSDSTGAFNQPQHF
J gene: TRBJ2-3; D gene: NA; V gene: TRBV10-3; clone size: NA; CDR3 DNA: TGTGCCATCAGTGACGGGGACCAAAGGGGGACAGATACGCAGTATTTT; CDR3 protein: CAISDGDQRGTDTQYF
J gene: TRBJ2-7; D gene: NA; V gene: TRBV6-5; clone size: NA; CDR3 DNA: TGTGCCAGCAGCCAAACAGGGCGCTACGAGCAGTACTTC; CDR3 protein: CASSQTGRYEQYF
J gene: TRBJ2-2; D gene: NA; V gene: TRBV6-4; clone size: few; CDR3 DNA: TGTGCCAGCACGCGATCCCCGGGCACCGGGGAGCTGTTTTTT; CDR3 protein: CASTRSPGTGELFF
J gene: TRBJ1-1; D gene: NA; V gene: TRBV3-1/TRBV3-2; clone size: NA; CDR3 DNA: TGTGCCAGCAGCCCCCCGGGACAAATGAACACTGAAGCTTTCTTT; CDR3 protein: CASSPPGQMNTEAFF
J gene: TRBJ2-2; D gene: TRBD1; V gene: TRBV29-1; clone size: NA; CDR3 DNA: TGCAGCGTTAGAGGGGGACAGACTGTAACCGGGGAGCTGTTTTTT; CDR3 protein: CSVRGGQTVTGELFF
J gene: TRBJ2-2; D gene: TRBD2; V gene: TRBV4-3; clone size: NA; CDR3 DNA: TGCGCCAGCAGCCTGCTTCCGGGACTAGCGGGAGAACCCGGGGAGCTGTTTTTT; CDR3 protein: CASSLLPGLAGEPGELFF
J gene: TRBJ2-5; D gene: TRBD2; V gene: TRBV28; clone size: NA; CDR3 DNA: TGTGCCAGCAGTTTCCCCCTCGAGACTAGCGGGTCACAAGAGACCCAGTACTTC; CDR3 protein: CASSFPLETSGSQETQYF
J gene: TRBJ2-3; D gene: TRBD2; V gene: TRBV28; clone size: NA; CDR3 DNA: TGTGCCAGCAGTCCACTCCCCACCGGGAGGGTTAAATATACGCAGTATTTT; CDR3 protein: CASSPLPTGRVKYTQYF
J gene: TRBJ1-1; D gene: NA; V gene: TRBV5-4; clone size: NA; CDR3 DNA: TGTGCCAGCAGCTTGGGGGGGGTCAGCTCGAACACTGAAGCTTTCTTT; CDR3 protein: CASSLGGVSSNTEAFF
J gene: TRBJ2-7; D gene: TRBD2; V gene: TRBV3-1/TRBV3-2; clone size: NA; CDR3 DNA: TGTGCCAGCAGTCGCACTAGCGGGGCCTACGAGCAGTACTTC; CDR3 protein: CASSRTSGAYEQYF
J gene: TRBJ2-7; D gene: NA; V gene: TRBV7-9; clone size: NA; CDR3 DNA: TGTGCCAGCAGCCCGGGACAAGTCGGGACGCGGTACTTC; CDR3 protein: CASSPGQVGTRYF